A selection of T cell receptor beta chains follows, all from one sample in a study of cytotoxic CD8 clonotypes in ibrutinib-treated CLL. TCRdb's copy holds only in-frame clones and misses some; the assay was immunoSEQ multiplex PCR. The table includes approximately 200,000 clones, about two thirds detected once. The sample in question was PBMCs, obtained after 24 months of ibrutinib treatment. The origin of the receptors is a human donor with chronic lymphocytic leukemia. CDR3s include the opening cysteine and the closing phenylalanine or tryptophan. D genes are given only for firm matches.

v_gene: TRBV28; j_gene: TRBJ2-4; d_gene: .; CDR3aa: CASSLRGKAAKNIQYF; CDR3nt: TGTGCCAGCAGTTTGAGGGGAAAGGCGGCCAAAAACATTCAGTACTTC
v_gene: TRBV7-6; j_gene: TRBJ2-7; d_gene: .; CDR3aa: CASRPPGTQTYEQYF; CDR3nt: TGTGCCAGCAGGCCCCCCGGGACACAGACCTACGAGCAGTACTTC
v_gene: TRBV5-1; j_gene: TRBJ2-2; d_gene: .; CDR3aa: CASSLVPNTGELFF; CDR3nt: TGCGCCAGCAGCTTGGTACCAAACACCGGGGAGCTGTTTTTT
v_gene: TRBV6-5; j_gene: TRBJ2-3; d_gene: TRBD2; CDR3aa: CASSPTGLSTDTQYF; CDR3nt: TGTGCCAGCAGTCCAACGGGACTAAGCACAGATACGCAGTATTTT
v_gene: TRBV30; j_gene: TRBJ2-6; d_gene: .; CDR3aa: CAWSANVATGANVLTF; CDR3nt: TGTGCCTGGAGTGCCAACGTGGCGACTGGGGCCAACGTCCTGACTTTC
v_gene: TRBV27; j_gene: TRBJ2-1; d_gene: .; CDR3aa: CASLSGGQYNEQFF; CDR3nt: TGTGCCAGCCTGTCAGGGGGGCAATACAATGAGCAGTTCTTC
v_gene: TRBV9; j_gene: TRBJ1-3; d_gene: .; CDR3aa: CASSVGPQGSSGNTIYF; CDR3nt: TGTGCCAGCAGCGTAGGACCCCAGGGATCCTCTGGAAACACCATATATTTT
v_gene: TRBV30; j_gene: TRBJ2-1; d_gene: TRBD2; CDR3aa: CAWSVGGFAYNEQFF; CDR3nt: TGTGCCTGGAGTGTGGGGGGGTTCGCCTACAATGAGCAGTTCTTC
v_gene: TRBV7-2; j_gene: TRBJ2-5; d_gene: .; CDR3aa: CASSSTLETQYF; CDR3nt: TGTGCCAGCAGCTCCACCTTAGAGACCCAGTACTTC
v_gene: TRBV5-1; j_gene: TRBJ2-5; d_gene: TRBD1; CDR3aa: CASSSTGKPETQYF; CDR3nt: TGCGCCAGCAGCTCGACAGGGAAGCCGGAGACCCAGTACTTC
v_gene: TRBV7-2; j_gene: TRBJ1-2; d_gene: TRBD1; CDR3aa: CASSLVVAPTGRGYTF; CDR3nt: TGTGCCAGCAGCTTAGTCGTCGCCCCGACAGGGCGAGGCTACACCTTC
v_gene: TRBV28; j_gene: TRBJ1-5; d_gene: .; CDR3aa: CASSQLYQPQHF; CDR3nt: TGTGCCAGCAGCCAACTGTATCAGCCCCAGCATTTT
v_gene: TRBV11-2; j_gene: TRBJ2-7; d_gene: .; CDR3aa: CASSPQRKLELSYEQYF; CDR3nt: TGTGCCAGCAGCCCCCAGCGGAAACTTGAACTCTCCTACGAGCAGTACTTC
v_gene: TRBV19; j_gene: TRBJ2-2; d_gene: TRBD2; CDR3aa: CASSTTIAGAGELFF; CDR3nt: TGTGCCAGTAGTACAACAATAGCGGGAGCCGGGGAGCTGTTTTTT
v_gene: TRBV7-2; j_gene: TRBJ1-1; d_gene: TRBD1; CDR3aa: CASSPDRGSYTEAFF; CDR3nt: TGTGCCAGCAGCCCGGACAGGGGGTCGTACACTGAAGCTTTCTTT
v_gene: TRBV4-3; j_gene: TRBJ2-5; d_gene: .; CDR3aa: CASSQAVSGYQETQYF; CDR3nt: TGCGCCAGCAGCCAAGCGGTCAGCGGGTACCAAGAGACCCAGTACTTC
v_gene: TRBV4-3; j_gene: TRBJ2-1; d_gene: .; CDR3aa: CASSQVQGMDEQFF; CDR3nt: TGCGCCAGCAGCCAAGTCCAGGGGATGGATGAGCAGTTCTTC
v_gene: TRBV9; j_gene: TRBJ2-5; d_gene: .; CDR3aa: CASAEGWMIGETQYF; CDR3nt: TGTGCCAGCGCCGAGGGTTGGATGATTGGAGAGACCCAGTACTTC
v_gene: TRBV15; j_gene: TRBJ2-7; d_gene: TRBD2; CDR3aa: CATSRLGGSLGPYEQYF; CDR3nt: TGTGCCACCAGCAGGTTGGGCGGGAGTCTTGGGCCCTACGAGCAGTACTTC
v_gene: TRBV2; j_gene: TRBJ2-7; d_gene: TRBD1; CDR3aa: CASSNRDRQYF; CDR3nt: TGTGCCAGCAGTAACCGGGACAGGCAGTACTTC
v_gene: TRBV9; j_gene: TRBJ2-1; d_gene: TRBD2; CDR3aa: CASSFGTSGYNEQFF; CDR3nt: TGTGCCAGCAGCTTCGGGACTAGCGGGTACAATGAGCAGTTCTTC
v_gene: TRBV5-6; j_gene: TRBJ2-1; d_gene: .; CDR3aa: CASSLGAGGYNEQFF; CDR3nt: TGTGCCAGCAGCTTGGGAGCGGGTGGTTACAATGAGCAGTTCTTC
v_gene: TRBV7-9; j_gene: TRBJ2-3; d_gene: .; CDR3aa: CASSYPPDYPGGTDTQYF; CDR3nt: TGTGCCAGCAGTTACCCTCCGGACTATCCTGGGGGCACAGATACGCAGTATTTT
v_gene: TRBV6-4; j_gene: TRBJ2-6; d_gene: .; CDR3aa: CASSADSGANVLTF; CDR3nt: TGTGCCAGCAGTGCCGACTCTGGGGCCAACGTCCTGACTTTC
v_gene: TRBV7-9; j_gene: TRBJ2-7; d_gene: .; CDR3aa: CASSLLRTEDYEQYF; CDR3nt: TGTGCCAGCAGCCTTCTTCGGACGGAAGACTACGAGCAGTACTTC
v_gene: TRBV11-3; j_gene: TRBJ2-1; d_gene: .; CDR3aa: CASSLGLGWGGDRTDNEQFF; CDR3nt: TGTGCCAGCAGCTTAGGGCTGGGGTGGGGAGGCGATCGGACCGACAATGAGCAGTTCTTC